One and the same sample provided the 27 T cell receptor beta chains below, sequenced in a study of technical replicates of blood from a few donors. Repertoires were generated with immunoSEQ multiplex PCR, while TCRdb's copy carries only in-frame clones and drops some. The data show tens of thousands of clones, with roughly 92% seen just once and approximately 0.4% held by the top ten. Sequencing was done on a sample of T cells isolated from PBMCs. Every receptor here comes from a human donor in good health.

The rearrangement uses TRBV27 and TRBJ2-7; 9 bases line up with TRBD2. J gave up 3 bases and V 5 bases, and 11 bases lay outside the gene matches. Germline CDR1 and CDR2: MNHEY and SMNVEV (reference sequence). The CDR3 is made up of 16 amino acids. CDR3 bases: TGTGCCAGCAGTCCGAGTAGCGGGAGCCGGGTCTACGAGCAGTACTTC. Its protein is CASSPSSGSRVYEQYF.

The chain combines TRBV10-2 with TRBJ2-3, with 9 bases identical to TRBD1. The V gene end was trimmed by 6 bases and the J gene end by 4 bases; junction bases not matched to a gene: 5. CDR1 and CDR2 (germline): WSHSY, SAAADI. The CDR3 is 14 residues long. The CDR3 protein is CASSEQGAADTQYF. CDR3 nucleotides: TGCGCCAGCAGCGAACAGGGGGCTGCAGATACGCAGTATTTT.

The genes are TRBV29-1 and TRBJ2-1, with TRBD2 matching 12 bases. CDR3 length: 13 residues. CDR1 SQVTM and CDR2 ANQGSEA come from the germline V gene. V trimming: 7 bases; J trimming: 4 bases; junction bases outside the gene matches: 2. CDR3 region: CSAGLAGYNEQFF. The CDR3 DNA is TGCAGCGCTGGACTAGCGGGATACAATGAGCAGTTCTTC.

The V gene is TRBV9, the J gene TRBJ1-3, with TRBD1 identical over 9 bases. CDR1 is SGDLS, CDR2 YYNGEE, per germline. CDR3 length equals 15 residues. The trim removed 2 bases at V and 8 bases at J, leaving 8 bases unmatched. CDR3 sequence reads: CASSVEGQGLDTIYF. The CDR3 DNA is TGTGCCAGCAGCGTCGAAGGACAGGGGTTGGACACCATATATTTT. The full variable domain, rest sourced from reference TRBV9 and TRBJ1-3, is DSGVTQTPKHLITATGQRVTLRCSPRSGDLSVYWYQQSLDQGLQFLIQYYNGEERAKGNILERFSAQQFPDLHSELNLSSLELGDSALYFCASSVEGQGLDTIYFGEGSWLTVV.

This chain uses TRBV4-2 with TRBJ1-2, with TRBD1 matching over 7 bases. V trimming: 0 bases; J trimming: 2 bases; junction bases outside the gene matches: 6. Germline values: CDR1 LGHNA, CDR2 YNFKEQ. The CDR3 loop spans 16 amino acids. DNA for the CDR3: TGTGCCAGCAGCCAAGATAGGGAGACAGGGAACTATGGCTACACCTTC. Protein: CASSQDRETGNYGYTF.

The V call is TRBV30, the J call TRBJ1-2; 7 bases are a match to TRBD1. V lost 5 bases to trimming and J lost 2 bases; unmatched junction nucleotides: 11. The CDR3 spans 15 residues. Germline CDR1 and CDR2: GTSNPN and SVGIG (reference sequence). The CDR3 DNA sequence: TGTGCCTGGTATCCATACCTGACAGGGAACTATGGCTACACCTTC. It is translated as CAWYPYLTGNYGYTF.

The genes are TRBV6-1 and TRBJ1-2; D gene uncertain. This CDR3 spans 15 amino acids. Germline lookup yields CDR1 MNHNS and CDR2 SASEGT. Trimming left V 7 bases short and J 2 bases short, with 17 bases between. The CDR3 DNA reads TGTGCCAGCACCTGGTCCCCGGGAGGGAACTATGGCTACACCTTC. It specifies CASTWSPGGNYGYTF.

The chain has TRBV10-1 and TRBJ2-7, with 9 bases lining up with TRBD2. Germline CDR1 and CDR2: WNHNN and SYGVQD (reference sequence). Trimming cost V 7 bases and J 5 bases; bases outside gene matches: 12. This CDR3 is built from 15 residues. The CDR3 DNA is TGCGCCAGCAATGACGGGTTAGCGGGAGTTAACGAGCAGTACTTC. Amino acid sequence: CASNDGLAGVNEQYF.

The rearrangement uses TRBV27 and TRBJ2-3, with 11 bases matching TRBD2. V trimming: 4 bases; J trimming: 2 bases; junction bases outside the gene matches: 5. The CDR3 covers 16 residues. In germline, CDR1 is MNHEY, CDR2 SMNVEV (reference sequence). CDR3 DNA: TGTGCCAGCAGTTACCTAGCGGGAGGTTTCACAGATACGCAGTATTTT. Translating it yields CASSYLAGGFTDTQYF.

The rearrangement links TRBV7-3 to TRBJ2-5; D is possibly TRBD2 (9 bases). This CDR3 has 20 amino acids. Germline V gene sequence: CDR1 SGHTA, CDR2 FQGTGA. V dropped 4 bases and J dropped 3 bases, with 30 bases sitting between them. The chain's CDR3 is CASSSPGTGQNIAGEETQYF. The CDR3, as DNA: TGTGCCAGCAGCTCCCCCGGGACAGGCCAAAATATAGCGGGAGAAGAGACCCAGTACTTC.

The V gene is TRBV4-1, the J gene TRBJ1-1; D gene uncertain. This CDR3 contains 14 residues. The germline V and J ends were trimmed by 3 bases and 0 bases, with 8 bases remaining between them. Germline CDR1 and CDR2: MGHRA and YSYEKL. Written as DNA, the CDR3 is TGCGCCAGCAGCCACAGGATCCTGAACACTGAAGCTTTCTTT. Translating gives CASSHRILNTEAFF.

This clone was seen only once. The J gene is TRBJ2-7, the V gene TRBV10-2, with 10 bases identical to TRBD1. From germline, CDR1 is WSHSY and CDR2 SAAADI. The V gene end was trimmed by 3 bases and the J gene end by 4 bases; junction bases not matched to a gene: 9. The CDR3 extends over 16 amino acids. CDR3 nucleotides: TGCGCCAGCAGTGATACCGACAGGGGGCGTTTATACGAGCAGTACTTC. It yields the protein CASSDTDRGRLYEQYF.

This chain joins TRBV30 and TRBJ1-5; D not resolved. Per germline, CDR1 GTSNPN and CDR2 SVGIG (reference sequence). The CDR3 is 15 residues long. V was pared by 0 bases and J by 0 bases, with 9 bases between. CDR3 DNA: TGTGCCTGGAGTGTAAAGAGGGATAGCAATCAGCCCCAGCATTTT. Its translation: CAWSVKRDSNQPQHF.

The chain joins TRBV6-5 to TRBJ2-1; tentatively, D is TRBD1 (6 bases). V dropped 0 bases and J dropped 10 bases, with 10 bases sitting between them. CDR1 and CDR2 (germline): MNHEY, SVGAGI. CDR3 size: 13 residues. For the CDR3, the DNA is TGTGCCAGCAGTTACTCGAGCGACAGGGAGCAGTTCTTC. Its protein product is CASSYSSDREQFF.

V is TRBV7-8 and J is TRBJ1-2, with a weak D call TRBD1 (5 bases). The germline gives CDR1 SGHVS, CDR2 FQNEAQ. With 2 bases removed from V and 5 bases from J, the gap between germline ends came to 15 bases. The CDR3 consists of 15 residues. The CDR3 DNA reads as TGTGCCAGCAGCTTAAACCCCCAGGGAGGATATGGCTACACCTTC. Residues: CASSLNPQGGYGYTF.

The genes are TRBV5-1 and TRBJ2-5, with unresolved D. Trimming shortened V by 0 bases and J by 4 bases, and 4 bases separated the two germline ends. Germline-derived CDR1 and CDR2 are SGHRS and YFSETQ. The CDR3 has 12 amino acids. CDR3 loop: CASSLGRETQYF. The CDR3 DNA is TGCGCCAGCAGCTTGGGTCGAGAGACCCAGTACTTC.

The genes are TRBV7-8 and TRBJ2-7; 9 nucleotides line up with TRBD2. Trimming cost V 6 bases and J 4 bases; bases outside gene matches: 10. Germline loops: CDR1 SGHVS, CDR2 FQNEAQ. The CDR3 consists of 15 residues. The CDR3 DNA sequence: TGTGCCAGCAGTTGGAGCGGGAGGACCCTTTACGAGCAGTACTTC. It specifies CASSWSGRTLYEQYF.

J is TRBJ1-1 and V is TRBV7-2; D perhaps matches TRBD1 (6 bases). CDR3 length equals 15 residues. V lost 5 bases to trimming and J lost 6 bases, with 19 bases between them. From germline, CDR1 is SGHTA and CDR2 FQGNSA. The CDR3 sequence: CASSLYPGQSSEAFF. The CDR3 bases are TGTGCCAGCAGCCTATACCCGGGACAAAGCTCTGAAGCTTTCTTT.

This clone was counted a single time. The chain joins TRBV7-9 to TRBJ2-1; TRBD2 agrees at 11 bases. CDR3 length: 15 amino acids. The junction had 4 bases not matched to a gene; V was cut back by 6 bases and J by 3 bases. CDR1 SEHNR and CDR2 FQNEAQ come from the germline V gene (reference sequence). CDR3 DNA sequence: TGTGCCAGCAGTTCCGGGACTAGCGGCTACAATGAGCAGTTCTTC. Protein product: CASSSGTSGYNEQFF.

The V gene is TRBV11-3, the J gene TRBJ2-6; no clear D. The CDR3 is 15 amino acids. Germline loops: CDR1 SGHNT, CDR2 YENEEA. Trimming left V 1 base short and J 1 base short, with 5 bases between. CDR3 in amino acids: CASSLGPSGANVLTF. CDR3 DNA sequence: TGTGCCAGCAGCTTAGGGCCGTCTGGGGCCAACGTCCTGACTTTC.

The chain has TRBV5-3 and TRBJ1-1; TRBD1 agrees at 10 bases. TRBV5-3 is recorded as an ORF, its role being uncertain. The junction had 11 bases not matched to a gene; V was cut back by 5 bases and J by 10 bases. The CDR3 totals 14 residues. In DNA form, the CDR3 reads TGTGCCAGAAGTCTAGACAGGGGGCGAATTCGAGCTTTCTTT. This encodes CARSLDRGRIRAFF.

This rearrangement joins TRBV4-3 to TRBJ2-6; perhaps TRBD2 as D (6 bases). V was trimmed by 3 bases and J by 0 bases, leaving 6 bases between them. Germline V gene data show CDR1 as LGHNA and CDR2 as YSLEER. This CDR3 has 15 amino acids. The CDR3 DNA sequence: TGCGCCAGCAGCCACGGGGGCTCTGGGGCCAACGTCCTGACTTTC. Translation: CASSHGGSGANVLTF.

The chain is built from TRBV15 and TRBJ1-1, with unresolved D. Per germline, CDR1 LNHNV and CDR2 YYDKDF (reference sequence). The germline V and J ends were trimmed by 5 bases and 0 bases, with 19 bases remaining between them. The CDR3 totals 17 residues. CDR3 sequence (DNA): TGTGCCACCAGCCCCCAATTTTTTCTGGGCATGAACACTGAAGCTTTCTTT. Protein: CATSPQFFLGMNTEAFF.

This chain uses TRBV5-6 with TRBJ2-3, with TRBD2 matching 10 bases. Germline V gene sequence: CDR1 SGHDT, CDR2 YYEEEE. The CDR3 runs 16 residues. The V and J ends lost 2 bases and 4 bases, in that order; junction bases with no gene match: 7. This CDR3 is CASSLIGLAESDTQYF. CDR3 coding DNA: TGTGCCAGCAGCTTAATCGGACTAGCGGAATCAGATACGCAGTATTTT.

This chain links TRBV5-1 with TRBJ1-4; tentative D call: TRBD1 (5 bases). Trimming cost V 0 bases and J 13 bases, with 13 bases left between them. The CDR3 is 13 residues long. The germline CDR1 and CDR2 sequences are SGHRS and YFSETQ. In nucleotides, the CDR3 is TGCGCCAGCAGCTTGGAACCCCAGGGTTTACTGTTTTTT. This sequence encodes CASSLEPQGLLFF.

This chain joins TRBV13 and TRBJ2-7, with TRBD1 matching 10 bases. Germline loops: CDR1 PRHDT, CDR2 FYEKMQ (reference sequence). With 4 bases clipped from V and 5 bases from J, the junction kept 5 bases outside the gene matches. The CDR3 runs to 14 residues. The CDR3 reads CASSSGQGNHEQYF. CDR3 DNA: TGTGCCAGCAGCTCGGGACAGGGGAACCACGAGCAGTACTTC.

This sequence joins TRBV13 and TRBJ1-2; 9 bases match TRBD1. Trimming at V came to 1 base and at J to 3 bases, leaving 0 bases not matched to a gene. Germline CDR1 and CDR2: PRHDT and FYEKMQ (reference sequence). The CDR3 loop spans 14 amino acids. The CDR3: CASSLDRGHYGYTF. DNA for the CDR3: TGTGCCAGCAGCTTAGACAGGGGGCACTATGGCTACACCTTC.